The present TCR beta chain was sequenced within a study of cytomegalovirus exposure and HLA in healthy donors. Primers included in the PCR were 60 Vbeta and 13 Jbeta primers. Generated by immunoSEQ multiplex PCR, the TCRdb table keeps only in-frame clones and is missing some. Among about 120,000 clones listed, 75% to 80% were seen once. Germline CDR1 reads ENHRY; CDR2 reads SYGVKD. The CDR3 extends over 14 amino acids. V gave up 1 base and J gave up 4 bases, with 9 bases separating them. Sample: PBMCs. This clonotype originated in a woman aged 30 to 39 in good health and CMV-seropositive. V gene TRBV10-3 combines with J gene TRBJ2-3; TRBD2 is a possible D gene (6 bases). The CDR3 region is CAISELREADTQYF. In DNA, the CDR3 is TGTGCCATCAGTGAGTTGCGGGAAGCAGATACGCAGTATTTT.